The 25 T cell receptor beta chains in this list originate from one sample, sequenced in a study of CD8+ T cells in alopecia areata. Reverse transcribed after extraction, RNA yielded cDNA as the sequencing template. Only in-frame clones appear in the TCRdb table, and some are missing; sequencing was by immunoSEQ multiplex PCR. The table includes roughly 59,000 clones, 45% to 50% detected once. This material consisted of CD8+ T cells sorted from blood, taken at week 0. Every receptor here comes from a human donor with alopecia areata.

The chain recombines TRBV30 with TRBJ2-2; D is unclear. The CDR3 runs to 11 residues. Looked up from germline, CDR1 is GTSNPN and CDR2 is SVGIG (reference sequence). The V end lost 6 bases, the J end lost 2 bases, and 4 bases lay between the germline ends. CDR3 sequence: CACPNTGELFF. CDR3 DNA: TGTGCCTGCCCAAACACCGGGGAGCTGTTTTTT.

The chain combines TRBV4-1 with TRBJ2-1; TRBD2 agrees at 7 bases. CDR3 length: 14 amino acids. Germline assignment: CDR1 MGHRA and CDR2 YSYEKL. The V segment lost 1 base and the J segment 8 bases; nucleotides outside the gene matches: 5. The CDR3, as DNA: TGCGCCAGCAGCCAAGCCTGGGCGGGAGATGAGCAGTTCTTC. Residues: CASSQAWAGDEQFF.

CDR3 sequence (DNA): TGTGCCAGCAGTGAAGCGGAGGGGGCGGTATACGAGCAGTACTTC. Translating it yields CASSEAEGAVYEQYF. The rearrangement links TRBV5-6 to TRBJ2-7; possibly TRBD1 for D (7 bases). Trimming took 5 bases from V and 4 from J, leaving 19 bases between them. Germline CDR1 SGHDT, CDR2 YYEEEE. The CDR3 loop spans 15 amino acids.

This clone occurred a few times. The chain joins TRBV27 to TRBJ2-7; the D is unclear. The V gene lost 4 bases and the J gene lost 7 bases, with 20 bases spanning the gap. The CDR3 spans 15 residues. Germline loops: CDR1 MNHEY, CDR2 SMNVEV (reference sequence). As DNA, the CDR3 is TGTGCCAGCAGTTCCCTCCGGGTTCCAGTGGGTGAGCAGTACTTC. Its translation: CASSSLRVPVGEQYF.

This clone has a handful of counts. This chain uses TRBV7-2 with TRBJ2-7; TRBD1 matches at 7 bases. Per the germline V gene, CDR1 is SGHTA and CDR2 is FQGNSA. The J segment lost 9 bases and the V segment lost 5 bases, leaving 13 bases of the junction unmatched. This CDR3 spans 14 amino acids. The CDR3 DNA sequence: TGTGCCAGCAGCGACGAGGACAGGTACTCTGGGCAGTACTTC. Translated: CASSDEDRYSGQYF.

The chain combines TRBV4-1 with TRBJ2-5; D is ambiguous. The CDR3 has 13 residues. V was pared by 0 bases and J by 5 bases, with 7 bases between. CDR1 MGHRA and CDR2 YSYEKL come from the germline V gene. In nucleotides, the CDR3 is TGCGCCAGCAGCCAAGATCCTTGGGAGACCCAGTACTTC. Translating it yields CASSQDPWETQYF.

This clone is medium-sized by share. CDR3 nucleotides: TGCGCCAGCAGCCAAGCGATTCGGGACAGCTCCTACGAGCAGTACTTC. This encodes CASSQAIRDSSYEQYF. This sequence joins TRBV4-1 and TRBJ2-7, with 7 bases that match TRBD1. Germline V gives CDR1 MGHRA, CDR2 YSYEKL. This CDR3 comprises 16 residues. V gave up 1 base and J gave up 0 bases; unmatched junction bases: 6.

J is TRBJ2-3 and V is TRBV7-2, with D uncertain. CDR3 length: 8 amino acids. The V gene lost 2 bases and the J gene lost 14 bases, with 2 bases spanning the gap. CDR1 is SGHTA, CDR2 FQGNSA, per germline. The CDR3 bases are TGTGCCAGCAGCTTACTGTATTTT. It yields the protein CASSLLYF. Full variable domain (remainder filled in from reference TRBV7-2 and TRBJ2-3): GAGVSQSPSNKVTEKGKDVELRCDPISGHTALYWYRQSLGQGLEFLIYFQGNSAPDKSGLPSDRFSAERTGGSVSTLTIQRTQQEDSAVYLCASSLLYFGPGTRLTVL.

The chain uses TRBV14 and TRBJ1-2, with 7 nucleotides matching TRBD1. Germline lookup yields CDR1 SGHDN and CDR2 FVKESK. V lost 4 bases to trimming and J lost 4 bases; unmatched junction nucleotides: 12. CDR3 length: 16 amino acids. The DNA of the CDR3 is TGTGCCAGCAGCCCGTACGAAGGGGGCGTTGGCTATGGCTACACCTTC. It is translated as CASSPYEGGVGYGYTF.

This clone was detected a few times. The gene calls are TRBV2 and TRBJ2-5, with D maybe TRBD1 (6 bases). The CDR3 consists of 13 residues. CDR1 and CDR2 (germline): SNHLY, FYNNEI. Trimming took 10 bases from V and 6 from J, leaving 18 bases between them. The CDR3 reads CATIVSRGKTQYF. DNA of the CDR3: TGTGCCACGATCGTCTCCAGGGGAAAGACCCAGTACTTC.

The rearrangement uses TRBV1 and TRBJ2-7; the table calls TRBD1, which could not be checked here. TRBV1 has pseudogene status. The CDR3 loop spans 14 amino acids. In DNA, the CDR3 is TGCACCAGCAGCCGCGATGCAGGGGTGAAGGAGCAGTACTTC. Its translation: CTSSRDAGVKEQYF.

The rearrangement joins TRBV29-1 to TRBJ2-7; D perhaps matches TRBD1 (6 bases). With 6 bases removed from V and 7 bases from J, the gap between germline ends came to 13 bases. CDR3 length: 11 residues. Germline V gene lookup returns CDR1 SQVTM and CDR2 ANQGSEA. The CDR3 loop is CSVLQGGEQYF. CDR3 bases: TGCAGCGTCCTACAGGGCGGGGAGCAGTACTTC.

This chain links TRBV7-9 with TRBJ2-3, with D perhaps assigned TRBD1 or TRBD2 (6 bases each). V lost 5 bases and J 2 bases, leaving 14 bases between the germline ends. CDR1 is SEHNR, CDR2 FQNEAQ, per germline (reference sequence). This CDR3 is built from 15 residues. CDR3 loop: CASSPRGLNTDTQYF. The CDR3 bases are TGTGCCAGCAGCCCCAGGGGACTTAACACAGATACGCAGTATTTT.

This clone was seen a few times. The chain is built from TRBV29-1 and TRBJ2-7; D unresolved. The V end lost 0 bases, the J end lost 5 bases, and 14 bases lay between the germline ends. Germline CDR1 is SQVTM and CDR2 is ANQGSEA. CDR3 length: 14 residues. The CDR3 sequence is CSVEDAWTSNEQYF. The CDR3 region has the DNA TGCAGCGTTGAAGATGCCTGGACCTCTAACGAGCAGTACTTC.

This rearrangement joins TRBV4-1 to TRBJ2-1; 10 bases align to TRBD2. Per the germline V gene, CDR1 is MGHRA and CDR2 is YSYEKL. The CDR3 runs 15 residues. With 6 bases clipped from V and 4 bases from J, the junction kept 6 bases outside the gene matches. The CDR3 coding sequence is TGCGCCAGCAGTCAAAAAGCGGGAGGGTACAATGAGCAGTTCTTC. Translating it yields CASSQKAGGYNEQFF.

The gene calls are TRBV4-1 and TRBJ2-7; D is ambiguous. Germline-derived CDR1 and CDR2 are MGHRA and YSYEKL. V lost 3 bases and J 6 bases, leaving 12 bases between the germline ends. CDR3 length: 13 residues. The CDR3 region is CASSQSGAAEQYF. CDR3 bases: TGCGCCAGCAGCCAGAGTGGAGCCGCCGAGCAGTACTTC.

This clone turned up a few times. The chain combines TRBV7-6 with TRBJ2-4; the D call may be TRBD1 or TRBD2 (6 bases each). The V end lost 1 base, the J end lost 1 base, and 11 bases lay between the germline ends. The germline gives CDR1 SGHVS, CDR2 FNYEAQ. The CDR3 has 16 amino acids. In DNA form, the CDR3 reads TGTGCCAGCAGCTTAGGAGGGGGGATGGCCAAAAACATTCAGTACTTC. This sequence encodes CASSLGGGMAKNIQYF.

V and J are TRBV5-6 and TRBJ2-5; D gene uncertain. Between the trimmed V and J ends, which lost 2 bases and 4 bases, there was a span of 21 bases. CDR1 and CDR2 from the germline V gene are SGHDT and YYEEEE. The CDR3 runs 17 residues. In DNA form, the CDR3 reads TGTGCCAGCAGCTTAGGAACGGCCCGCCCCATAAGAGAGACCCAGTACTTC. Translation: CASSLGTARPIRETQYF.

The chain links TRBV2 to TRBJ2-5; no firm D call. This CDR3 region has 12 residues. From germline, CDR1 is SNHLY and CDR2 FYNNEI. The V gene lost 6 bases and the J gene lost 5 bases, with 10 bases spanning the gap. The CDR3 sequence: CASRGHGETQYF. In nucleotides, the CDR3 is TGTGCCAGCAGGGGCCACGGGGAGACCCAGTACTTC.

This chain joins TRBV9 and TRBJ1-3; D gene uncertain. V lost 0 bases, J lost 0 bases, and 10 bases lay in between. Germline CDR1 reads SGDLS; CDR2 reads YYNGEE. CDR3 length: 16 residues. This CDR3 is CASSVALAHSGNTIYF. Here the CDR3 DNA reads TGTGCCAGCAGCGTAGCCCTTGCACACTCTGGAAACACCATATATTTT.

The chain combines TRBV7-9 with TRBJ2-7; 7 positions match TRBD1. Trimming cost V 9 bases and J 2 bases; bases outside gene matches: 7. Germline V CDR1 and CDR2: SEHNR, FQNEAQ (reference sequence). This CDR3 has 13 residues. CDR3 in DNA: TGTGCCAGTACCGGGACAGAAGCCTACGAGCAGTACTTC. Protein sequence: CASTGTEAYEQYF.

This clone came up a few times. The V call is TRBV6-6, the J call TRBJ1-2; D is undetermined. V gave up 6 bases and J gave up 2 bases, with 10 bases separating them. The V gene's germline CDR1 is MNHNY and CDR2 SVGAGI (reference sequence). This CDR3 comprises 13 residues. CDR3 nucleotides: TGTGCCAGCAGCGGAGCCCAGAACTATGGCTACACCTTC. Translating gives CASSGAQNYGYTF.

On this clone itself: Only one base separates this from a far larger clonotype, so it likely reflects a read error. The J gene is TRBJ2-5, the V gene TRBV7-9; a weak D match, TRBD1 (6 bases). In germline, CDR1 is SEHNR, CDR2 FQNEAQ (reference sequence). The CDR3 contains 15 residues. The ends were cut back, 5 bases at V and 4 bases at J, with 17 bases in the middle. This CDR3 reads CASSPDGGGGETQYF. DNA for the CDR3: TGTGCCAGCAGCCCCGACGGTGGGGGCGGAGAGACCCAGTACTTC.

V gene TRBV27 combines with J gene TRBJ1-5; D may be TRBD1 (5 bases). The CDR3 spans 15 residues. Trimming left V 5 bases short and J 0 bases short, with 11 bases between. Germline assignment: CDR1 MNHEY and CDR2 SMNVEV (reference sequence). DNA of the CDR3: TGTGCCAGCAGTACCGGACACCATAGCAATCAGCCCCAGCATTTT. It translates to CASSTGHHSNQPQHF.

This chain joins TRBV25-1 and TRBJ2-7; perhaps TRBD1 as D (6 bases). The CDR3 sequence is 11 residues long. The germline gives CDR1 MGHDK, CDR2 SYGVNS. The ends were cut back, 7 bases at V and 6 bases at J, with 10 bases in the middle. Here the CDR3 DNA reads TGTGCCAGCACGTCAGGGGCCGAGCAGTACTTC. Protein product: CASTSGAEQYF.